The present entry profiles one T cell receptor (beta chain) with its context. Germline V gene lookup returns CDR1 SGHRS and CDR2 YFSETQ. CDR3 length: 15 amino acids. J was trimmed by 3 bases and V by 4 bases; bases with no gene match: 4. The data stem from a study of control samples from healthy donors and cancer patients. The data were produced by immunoSEQ multiplex PCR, yet TCRdb's version contains in-frame clones alone and is incomplete. The sample carries 110,000 to 150,000 clones, just under 95% recorded once. Sequencing input: PBMCs. This clonotype originated in a man aged 55 to 70 with colorectal cancer. The chain employs TRBV5-1 and TRBJ2-2, with TRBD1 identical over 9 bases. Here the CDR3 DNA reads TGCGCCAGCAGCCCGAGGACAGGGGACACCGGGGAGCTGTTTTTT. Translated, it gives CASSPRTGDTGELFF.